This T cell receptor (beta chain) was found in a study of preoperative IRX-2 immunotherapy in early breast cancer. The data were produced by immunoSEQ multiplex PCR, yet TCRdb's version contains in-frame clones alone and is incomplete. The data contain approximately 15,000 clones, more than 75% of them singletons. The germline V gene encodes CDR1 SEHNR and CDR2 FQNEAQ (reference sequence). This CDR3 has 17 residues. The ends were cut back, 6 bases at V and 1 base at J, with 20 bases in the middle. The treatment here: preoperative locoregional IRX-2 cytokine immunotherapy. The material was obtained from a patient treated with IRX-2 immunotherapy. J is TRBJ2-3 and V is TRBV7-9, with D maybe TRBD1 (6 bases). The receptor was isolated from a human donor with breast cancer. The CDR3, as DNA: TGTGCCAGCAGAGGACCACCGCAGGGGCACGGCACAGATACGCAGTATTTT. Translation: CASRGPPQGHGTDTQYF.